This is a list of T cell receptor beta chains from one sample in a study of blood T cell repertoires in COVID-19. TCRdb's table, derived via immunoSEQ multiplex PCR, lists solely in-frame clones and lacks some. The sample consists of more than 300,000 clones, 92% of them appearing once. Sequencing input: PBMCs or T cells enriched from blood (not recorded which). The receptors were gathered from a woman in her 30s who had recovered from COVID-19. CDR3s include the opening cysteine and the closing phenylalanine or tryptophan. The order of the fields is CDR3 length, V gene, J gene, CDR3 protein.

>14|TRBV28|TRBJ2-1
CASRMARAYNEQFF
>15|TRBV7-2|TRBJ1-2
CASSETTGLNYGYTF
>13|TRBV27|TRBJ1-5
CASSFAGNQPQHF
>15|TRBV7-2|TRBJ2-5
CASSPPGGRAGTQYF
>15|TRBV19|TRBJ1-5
CASSITSGSNQPQHF
>15|TRBV15|TRBJ2-7
CATSNRRGDRGEQYF
>18|TRBV11-2|TRBJ2-2
CASSLLAGIPLSAGELFF
>15|TRBV28|TRBJ1-5
CASTLSWRSNQPQHF
>15|TRBV28|TRBJ1-5
CASSLLQVSNQPQHF
>14|TRBV9|TRBJ2-1
CASSDSGYYNEQFF
>15|TRBV2|TRBJ1-6
CASSVQSDRGSPLHF
>17|TRBV10-3|TRBJ1-4
CAISESALAGGREKLFF
>10|TRBV20-1|TRBJ2-7
CSADNYEQYF
>17|TRBV23-1|TRBJ2-7
CASSHQSGPNRNYEQYF
>13|TRBV10-3|TRBJ1-5
CAIKQAENQPQHF
>16|TRBV7-8|TRBJ1-5
CASSLIGSGGHQPQHF
>16|TRBV5-8|TRBJ2-3
CASRMRSGGVTDTQYF
>14|TRBV4-1|TRBJ2-7
CASSQGGPDTEQYF
>13|TRBV11-2|TRBJ2-7
CASSLARGHEQYF
>16|TRBV6-4|TRBJ1-6
CASSDSNRGSNSPLHF
>15|TRBV11-3|TRBJ2-7
CASSQQGIGSYEQYF
>16|TRBV19|TRBJ2-3
CASSPPGRLRRDTQYF
>11|TRBV7-6|TRBJ2-5
CASSYQETQYF
>14|TRBV6-6|TRBJ2-7
CASSYSRQPYEQYF
>15|TRBV7-2|TRBJ2-4
CASSLASGSGSIQYF
>14|TRBV28|TRBJ2-1
CASSFLAYYNEQFF
>14|TRBV5-5|TRBJ1-1
CASSFGSMNTEAFF
>12|TRBV12-3/TRBV12-4|TRBJ2-1
CASTSGTGEQFF
>15|TRBV5-1|TRBJ2-7
CASSRASGQGFKQYF
>16|TRBV27|TRBJ2-1
CASSPGTSGGPLEQFF
>14|TRBV7-8|TRBJ2-7
CASSVPGGQNEQYF
>18|TRBV27|TRBJ2-4
CASSLSEGTAIAKNIQYF
>16|TRBV28|TRBJ2-1
CASIPLEVTGNNEQFF
>14|TRBV5-6|TRBJ2-7
CASSGGTSTYEQYF
>14|TRBV19|TRBJ2-1
CASSGLAGRNEQFF
>13|TRBV30|TRBJ1-1
CAWSGTGATEAFF
>16|TRBV4-3|TRBJ1-6
CASSQDWGGTNSPLHF
>17|TRBV11-2|TRBJ2-5
CASSLGRGTERGETQYF
>13|TRBV6-2/TRBV6-3|TRBJ2-7
CASSYFRTGAWDF
>16|TRBV9|TRBJ2-2
CASSVNAGFPRGELFF
>11|TRBV20-1|TRBJ1-1
CSSRENTEAFF
>14|TRBV4-3|TRBJ2-3
CASSQTASTDTQYF
>19|TRBV4-3|TRBJ2-1
CASSQDRPKGVHTHNEQFF
>14|TRBV14|TRBJ1-6
CASSQVVNSSPLHF
>14|TRBV27|TRBJ2-3
CASSFIQGSGTQYF
>15|TRBV28|TRBJ1-3
CASSFGQGTGNTIYF
>18|TRBV6-2/TRBV6-3|TRBJ1-5
CASSRGTGGTGLFRPQHF
>15|TRBV10-3|TRBJ2-7
CAISDGTSGTYEQYF